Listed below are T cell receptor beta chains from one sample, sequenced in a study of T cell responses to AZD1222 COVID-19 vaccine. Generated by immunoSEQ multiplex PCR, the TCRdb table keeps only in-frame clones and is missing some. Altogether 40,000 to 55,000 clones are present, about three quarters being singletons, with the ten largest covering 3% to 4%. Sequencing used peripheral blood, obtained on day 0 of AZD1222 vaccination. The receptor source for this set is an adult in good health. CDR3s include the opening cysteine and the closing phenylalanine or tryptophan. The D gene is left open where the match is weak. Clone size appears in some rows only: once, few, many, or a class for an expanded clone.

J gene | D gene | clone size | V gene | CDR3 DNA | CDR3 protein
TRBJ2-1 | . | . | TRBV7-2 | TGTGCCAGCAGCCTTTTAGGGGTCAATGAGCAGTTCTTC | CASSLLGVNEQFF
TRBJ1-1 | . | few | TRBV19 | TGTGCCAGTAGTATCCCAGGACCTGAAGCTTTCTTT | CASSIPGPEAFF
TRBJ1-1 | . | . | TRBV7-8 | TGTGCCAGCAGCCCGGTTCGACCTGAAGCTTTCTTT | CASSPVRPEAFF
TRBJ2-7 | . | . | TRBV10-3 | TGTGCCATCAGTGGCGGCCAAAATACCTACGAGCAGTACTTC | CAISGGQNTYEQYF
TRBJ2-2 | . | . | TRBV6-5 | TGTGCCAGCGCCGCAGGGCATGTGACAGGCGGGGAGCTGTTTTTT | CASAAGHVTGGELFF
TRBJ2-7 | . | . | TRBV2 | TGTGCCAGCAATAGGGACGGATCCTACGAGCAGTACTTC | CASNRDGSYEQYF
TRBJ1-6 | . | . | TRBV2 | TGTGCCAGCAATAGGGATGATTCACCCCTCCACTTT | CASNRDDSPLHF
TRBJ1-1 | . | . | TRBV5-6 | TGTGCCAGCAGCTTGGGGGATCGGAGAACTGAAGCTTTCTTT | CASSLGDRRTEAFF
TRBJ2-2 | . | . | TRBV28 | TGTGCCAGCAGTCCGAACGTGAGGGAGCTGTTTTTT | CASSPNVRELFF
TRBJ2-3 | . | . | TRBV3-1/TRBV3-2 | TGTGCCAGCAGCCACGGGGCCATGGATACGCAGTATTTT | CASSHGAMDTQYF
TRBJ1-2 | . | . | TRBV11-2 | TGTGCCAGCAGCTTAGGTCCAGGGGCAGTCGGCTACACCTTC | CASSLGPGAVGYTF
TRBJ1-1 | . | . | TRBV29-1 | TGCAGCGTCACTGACGGCAATGAAGCTTTCTTT | CSVTDGNEAFF
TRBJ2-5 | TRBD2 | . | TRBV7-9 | TGTGCCCTGGTTGGCGGGGGCCAAGAGACCCAGTACTTC | CALVGGGQETQYF
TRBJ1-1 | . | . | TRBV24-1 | TGTGCCACCAGTGGGTCTGAGGGGACTGAAGCTTTCTTT | CATSGSEGTEAFF
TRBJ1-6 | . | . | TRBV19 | TGTGCCAGCCGACCTGCTGTGGGAAATTCACCCCTCCACTTT | CASRPAVGNSPLHF
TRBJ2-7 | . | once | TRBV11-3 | TGTGCCAGCAGCTTATGGGGCTACGAGCAGTACTTC | CASSLWGYEQYF
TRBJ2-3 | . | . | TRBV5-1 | TGCGCCAGTAGAGCCGATAGTGGAGATACGCAGTATTTT | CASRADSGDTQYF
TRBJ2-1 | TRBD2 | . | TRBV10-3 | TGTGCCATCAGTGAAGGACTAGCGGGGGGGAGCTCCTACAATGAGCAGTTCTTC | CAISEGLAGGSSYNEQFF
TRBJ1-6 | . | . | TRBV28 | TGTGCCAGCAGCCGGGGGACCGCGGGGCCCTATAATTCACCCCTCCACTTT | CASSRGTAGPYNSPLHF
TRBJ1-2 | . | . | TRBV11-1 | TGTGCCAGCAGTAACGGGGACTGGGATGGCTACACCTTC | CASSNGDWDGYTF
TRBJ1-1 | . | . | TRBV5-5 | TGTGCCAGCAGCTATGACGGGACCGCTAACACTGAAGCTTTCTTT | CASSYDGTANTEAFF
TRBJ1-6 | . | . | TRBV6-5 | TGTGCCAGCAGTTACTCGACAGTAAATTCACCCCTCCACTTT | CASSYSTVNSPLHF
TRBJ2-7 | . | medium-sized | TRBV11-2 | TGTGCCAGCAGCCTCGGATCGAACGAGCAGTACTTC | CASSLGSNEQYF
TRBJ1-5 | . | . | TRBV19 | TGTGCCAGCAGTCCCGGGACATTTTTGGATCAGCCCCAGCATTTT | CASSPGTFLDQPQHF
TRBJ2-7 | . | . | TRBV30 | TGTGCCTGGAGTTCAGAACGGGACTCGGCCGGGCAGTACTTC | CAWSSERDSAGQYF
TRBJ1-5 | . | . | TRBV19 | TGTGCCAGTAGTATGACGGTCAATCAGCCCCAGCATTTT | CASSMTVNQPQHF
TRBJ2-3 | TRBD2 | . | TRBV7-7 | TGTGCTAGCAGCCCCGGACTAGGGCGCACAGATACGCAGTATTTT | CASSPGLGRTDTQYF
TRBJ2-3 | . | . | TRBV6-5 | TGTGCCAGCAGCCTCGGTGATACGCAGTATTTT | CASSLGDTQYF